Following are 19 T cell receptor beta chains from one sample sequenced in a study of blood T cell repertoires in COVID-19. Here immunoSEQ multiplex PCR was the method, and the copy in TCRdb shows in-frame clones only, minus some. The sample lists approximately 110,000 clones; 65% to 90% were seen once. Sequencing was carried out using peripheral blood. The source is a man over 45 with acute or convalescent COVID-19.

The DNA of the CDR3 is TGTGCCACCAGCAGAGATCTATCCCCTGTCGAGCAGTACTTC. Translating it yields CATSRDLSPVEQYF. The J gene is TRBJ2-7, the V gene TRBV15; no firm D call. V was pared by 0 bases and J by 6 bases, with 12 bases between. This CDR3 spans 14 amino acids. Germline-derived CDR1 and CDR2 are LNHNV and YYDKDF (reference sequence).

The genes are TRBV7-9 and TRBJ1-4; 7 positions match TRBD1. CDR3 size: 16 residues. V was pared by 3 bases and J by 8 bases, with 12 bases of the junction left unmatched. Per the germline V gene, CDR1 is SEHNR and CDR2 is FQNEAQ (reference sequence). CDR3 region: CASSFGQGGRLEKLFF. For the CDR3, the DNA is TGTGCCAGCAGCTTCGGCCAGGGGGGCCGGTTGGAAAAACTGTTTTTT.

This clone was observed once. DNA for the CDR3: TGTGCCAGCAGTCAGGGACGGCCCAGGGGGACTAATGAAAAACTGTTTTTT. Its protein is CASSQGRPRGTNEKLFF. The rearrangement links TRBV6-6 to TRBJ1-4, with 7 bases matching TRBD1. V shed 5 bases, J shed 2 bases, and the junction held 11 bases outside the gene matches. Germline V gene data show CDR1 as MNHNY and CDR2 as SVGAGI (reference sequence). This CDR3 contains 17 residues.

The chain uses TRBV10-3 and TRBJ1-4; perhaps TRBD1 as D (6 bases). The germline V gene has CDR1 ENHRY and CDR2 SYGVKD. The CDR3 is 13 residues long. V was cut by 4 bases and J by 3 bases, with 6 bases left in between. CDR3 sequence: CAISGTANEKLFF. CDR3 DNA: TGTGCCATCAGTGGGACAGCTAATGAAAAACTGTTTTTT.

This clone was seen a handful of times. The CDR3 DNA reads TGTGCCAGCAGCTTGGGAGATCAGCCCCAGCATTTT. This encodes CASSLGDQPQHF. The V call is TRBV5-6, the J call TRBJ1-5; D not resolved. V gave up 0 bases and J gave up 5 bases, with 3 bases separating them. The germline CDR1 and CDR2 sequences are SGHDT and YYEEEE. The CDR3 extends over 12 amino acids.

The chain uses TRBV10-2 and TRBJ2-2; maybe TRBD2 (5 bases). CDR1 WSHSY and CDR2 SAAADI come from the germline V gene. This CDR3 region has 14 residues. Trimming left V 3 bases short and J 2 bases short, with 7 bases between. CDR3 sequence reads: CASSEASNTGELFF. CDR3 sequence (DNA): TGCGCCAGCAGTGAAGCTAGCAACACCGGGGAGCTGTTTTTT.

The chain combines TRBV5-1 with TRBJ1-2; 7 nucleotides match TRBD1. The length of the CDR3 is 14 residues. The germline V gene encodes CDR1 SGHRS and CDR2 YFSETQ. The J segment lost 2 bases and the V segment lost 4 bases, leaving 5 bases of the junction unmatched. CDR3 sequence reads: CASSADRENYGYTF. CDR3 sequence (DNA): TGCGCCAGCAGCGCCGACAGGGAGAACTATGGCTACACCTTC.

The V and J genes are TRBV6-5 and TRBJ1-2, with TRBD1 as a possible D gene (6 bases). Trimming cost V 4 bases and J 3 bases, with 18 bases left between them. The CDR3 runs to 16 residues. Germline CDR1 MNHEY, CDR2 SVGAGI. Here the CDR3 DNA reads TGTGCCAGCAGTTTTAGGGGGAGCCCGACTCACTATGGCTACACCTTC. Amino acid sequence: CASSFRGSPTHYGYTF.

V is TRBV12-3 or TRBV12-4 and J is TRBJ1-6; TRBD1 aligns across 7 bases. The CDR3 sequence is 13 residues long. J was trimmed by 8 bases and V by 5 bases; bases with no gene match: 3. CDR3 nucleotide sequence: TGTGCCAGCAGTCGGGACAGTTATTCACCCCTCCACTTT. Translating gives CASSRDSYSPLHF.

V usage is TRBV18 and J usage is TRBJ2-3; 9 positions agree with TRBD1. CDR1 KGHSH and CDR2 LQKENI come from the germline V gene. V trimming: 5 bases; J trimming: 1 base; junction bases outside the gene matches: 4. This CDR3 has 15 amino acids. The CDR3 bases are TGTGCCAGCTCAACAGGGGGCGCGGGCACAGATACGCAGTATTTT. The encoded protein is CASSTGGAGTDTQYF.

This clone appeared a few times. The chain employs TRBV27 and TRBJ1-6; 10 positions match TRBD1. Germline V gene lookup returns CDR1 MNHEY and CDR2 SMNVEV (reference sequence). The CDR3 loop spans 14 amino acids. With V trimmed by 5 bases and J by 10 bases, 5 bases remained unmatched. The CDR3 DNA reads as TGTGCCAGCAGTCTAGGGACAGGGGTATCACCCCTCCACTTT. It encodes CASSLGTGVSPLHF.

The chain has TRBV21-1 and TRBJ2-1; TRBD2 is the table's D call and was not checked against the DNA. TRBV21-1 is classified as a pseudogene. The CDR3 runs to 18 residues. The DNA of the CDR3 is TGTGCCAGCAGCAAAATCCAACGTGGGCTAGCGGGAGACCCCCCTAGGTTCTTC. It translates to CASSKIQRGLAGDPPRFF.

The chain uses TRBV19 and TRBJ2-7; TRBD1 matches 8 bases. V trimming: 1 base; J trimming: 6 bases; junction bases outside the gene matches: 2. Looked up from germline, CDR1 is LNHDA and CDR2 is SQIVND (reference sequence). CDR3 length equals 13 residues. CDR3 residues: CASSIADRGEQYF. The CDR3 DNA is TGTGCCAGTAGTATAGCCGACAGGGGCGAGCAGTACTTC.

This chain links TRBV15 with TRBJ1-5; D possibly corresponds to TRBD1 (5 bases). CDR1 is LNHNV and CDR2 is YYDKDF in the germline V gene (reference sequence). With 8 bases removed from V and 4 bases from J, the gap between germline ends came to 12 bases. This CDR3 comprises 13 residues. The CDR3 here is CATGGAVNQPQHF. The DNA for the CDR3 is TGTGCCACCGGTGGGGCGGTAAATCAGCCCCAGCATTTT.

This rearrangement joins TRBV6-5 to TRBJ1-1; D perhaps matches TRBD1 (6 bases). Germline CDR1 MNHEY, CDR2 SVGAGI. V was shortened by 5 bases and J by 0 bases, with 7 bases between the two germline ends. This CDR3 contains 13 residues. The CDR3 coding sequence is TGTGCCAGCAGTCGACAGGTGAACACTGAAGCTTTCTTT. This sequence encodes CASSRQVNTEAFF.

This chain links TRBV7-3 with TRBJ1-6; maybe TRBD1 (5 bases). CDR1 and CDR2 (germline): SGHTA, FQGTGA. CDR3 size: 15 residues. Trimming pared 1 base from V and 5 bases from J, leaving 9 bases between. CDR3 DNA: TGTGCCAGCAGCTTAAGTGGGGCAAATAATTCACCCCTCCACTTT. Residues: CASSLSGANNSPLHF.

The chain uses TRBV5-1 and TRBJ1-6; D not resolved. Germline V gene data show CDR1 as SGHRS and CDR2 as YFSETQ. This CDR3 region has 16 residues. V dropped 3 bases and J dropped 7 bases, with 17 bases sitting between them. The CDR3 bases are TGCGCCAGCAGCTGGACGTTTGGAGGTCAAAATTCACCCCTCCACTTT. Amino acids: CASSWTFGGQNSPLHF.

V gene TRBV12-3 or TRBV12-4 combines with J gene TRBJ2-2; D is perhaps TRBD2 (6 bases). V was clipped by 8 bases and J by 6 bases, with 13 bases between them. CDR3 length: 13 amino acids. CDR3 in DNA: TGTGCCAGCGGATGGGGGAGGTCCGGGGAGCTGTTTTTT. It codes for CASGWGRSGELFF.

The chain carries TRBV6-5 and TRBJ2-3, with TRBD2 identical over 10 bases. With 3 bases clipped from V and 4 bases from J, the junction kept 4 bases outside the gene matches. CDR3 length: 15 amino acids. The germline gives CDR1 MNHEY, CDR2 SVGAGI. This CDR3 reads CASSYLAGEPDTQYF. CDR3 coding DNA: TGTGCCAGCAGTTATCTAGCGGGGGAGCCAGATACGCAGTATTTT.